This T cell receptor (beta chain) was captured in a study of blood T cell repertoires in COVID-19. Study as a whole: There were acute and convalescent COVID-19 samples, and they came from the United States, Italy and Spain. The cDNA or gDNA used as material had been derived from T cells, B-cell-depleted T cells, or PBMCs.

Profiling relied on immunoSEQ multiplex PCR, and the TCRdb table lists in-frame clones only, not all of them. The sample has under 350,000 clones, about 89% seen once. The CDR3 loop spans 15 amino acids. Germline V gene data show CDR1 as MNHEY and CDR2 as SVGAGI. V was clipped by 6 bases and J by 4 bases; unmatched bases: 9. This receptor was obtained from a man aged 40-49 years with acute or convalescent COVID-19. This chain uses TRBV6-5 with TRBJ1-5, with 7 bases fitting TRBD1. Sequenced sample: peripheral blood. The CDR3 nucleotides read TGTGCCAGCAGCGGGGACAGTTTAGGAAATCAGCCCCAGCATTTT. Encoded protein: CASSGDSLGNQPQHF.